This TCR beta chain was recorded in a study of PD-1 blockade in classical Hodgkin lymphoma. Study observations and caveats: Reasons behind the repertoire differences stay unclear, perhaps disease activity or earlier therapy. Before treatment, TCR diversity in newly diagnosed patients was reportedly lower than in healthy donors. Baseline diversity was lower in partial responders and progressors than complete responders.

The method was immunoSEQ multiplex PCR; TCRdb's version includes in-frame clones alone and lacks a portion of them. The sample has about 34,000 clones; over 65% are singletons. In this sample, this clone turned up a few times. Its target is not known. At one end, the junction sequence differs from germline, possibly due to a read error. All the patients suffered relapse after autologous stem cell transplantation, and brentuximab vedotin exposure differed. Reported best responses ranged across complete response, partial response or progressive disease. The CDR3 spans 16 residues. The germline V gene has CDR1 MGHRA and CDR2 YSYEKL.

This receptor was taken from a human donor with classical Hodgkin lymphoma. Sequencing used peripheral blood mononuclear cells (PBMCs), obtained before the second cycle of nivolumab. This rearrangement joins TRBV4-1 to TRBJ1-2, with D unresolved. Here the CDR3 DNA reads TGCGCCAGCAGTCAAGATACGGCTTCTATAAACTATGGCTACACCTTC. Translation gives CASSQDTASINYGYTF.